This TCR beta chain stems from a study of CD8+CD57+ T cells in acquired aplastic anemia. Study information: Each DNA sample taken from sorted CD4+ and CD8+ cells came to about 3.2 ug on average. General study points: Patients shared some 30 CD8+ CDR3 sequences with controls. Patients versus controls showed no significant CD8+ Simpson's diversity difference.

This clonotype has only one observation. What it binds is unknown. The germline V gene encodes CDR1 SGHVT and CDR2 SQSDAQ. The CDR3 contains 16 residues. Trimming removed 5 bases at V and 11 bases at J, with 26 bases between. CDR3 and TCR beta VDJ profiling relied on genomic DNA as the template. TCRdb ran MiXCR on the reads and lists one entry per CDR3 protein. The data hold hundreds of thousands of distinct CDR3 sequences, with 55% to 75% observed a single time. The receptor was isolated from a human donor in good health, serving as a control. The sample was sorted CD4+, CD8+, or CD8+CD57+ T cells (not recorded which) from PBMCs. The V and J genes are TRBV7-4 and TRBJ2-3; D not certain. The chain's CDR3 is CASSASGQAGYEQQYF. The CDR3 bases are TGTGCCAGCAGCGCCAGTGGGCAGGCTGGCTACGAGCAGCAGTATTTT.